A selection of T cell receptor beta chains follows, all from one sample in a study of blood T cell repertoires in COVID-19. Sequencing used immunoSEQ multiplex PCR; TCRdb keeps in-frame clones, though not all of them. The table includes 95,000 to 150,000 clones, about two thirds detected once. Sequencing was done on a sample of peripheral blood. The source of these receptors is a human donor with acute or convalescent COVID-19. The donor label of this sample is uncertain. The CDR3 runs from the conserved cysteine through the conserved F or W. Fields, in order: D gene, V gene, clone size, J gene, CDR3 DNA, CDR3 protein. D genes are given only for firm matches. Size values are once, few and many counts, or a class for expanded clones, and some rows have none.

d_gene: .; v_gene: TRBV5-8; abundance: .; j_gene: TRBJ2-2; CDR3nt: TGTGCCAGCAGCTTGGACCCAGGGTCCGGGGAGCTGTTTTTT; CDR3aa: CASSLDPGSGELFF
d_gene: TRBD2; v_gene: TRBV11-2; abundance: .; j_gene: TRBJ2-1; CDR3nt: TGTGCCAGCAGCTACCGTAGCGGGAGCTCCTACAATGAGCAGTTCTTC; CDR3aa: CASSYRSGSSYNEQFF
d_gene: .; v_gene: TRBV11-2; abundance: .; j_gene: TRBJ2-1; CDR3nt: TGTGCCAGCAGCTTAGTCGGCAATGAGCAGTTCTTC; CDR3aa: CASSLVGNEQFF
d_gene: TRBD2; v_gene: TRBV6-2/TRBV6-3; abundance: .; j_gene: TRBJ2-2; CDR3nt: TGTGCCAGCAGCTCTATTCGAAAGGGACTAGCGAGGGGGGAGCTGTTTTTT; CDR3aa: CASSSIRKGLARGELFF
d_gene: TRBD2; v_gene: TRBV12-5; abundance: .; j_gene: TRBJ2-1; CDR3nt: TGTGCTAGTGGACGGAGCGGGGGGGATTACAATGAGCAGTTCTTC; CDR3aa: CASGRSGGDYNEQFF
d_gene: .; v_gene: TRBV5-1; abundance: .; j_gene: TRBJ2-3; CDR3nt: TGCGCCAGCAGCTTGGTGGGGCAGGGATTAGATACGCAGTATTTT; CDR3aa: CASSLVGQGLDTQYF
d_gene: .; v_gene: TRBV7-8; abundance: once; j_gene: TRBJ1-5; CDR3nt: TGTGCCAGCAGCTCTCGTCCGGATCAGCCCCAGCATTTT; CDR3aa: CASSSRPDQPQHF
d_gene: .; v_gene: TRBV10-3; abundance: once; j_gene: TRBJ1-4; CDR3nt: TGTGCCATCAGTGTGGGGGGAAATGAAAAACTGTTTTTT; CDR3aa: CAISVGGNEKLFF
d_gene: .; v_gene: TRBV2; abundance: .; j_gene: TRBJ1-1; CDR3nt: TGTGCCAGCAGAGCCCGGGCCGGAGGGAGGAGTGAGACTGAAGCTTTCTTT; CDR3aa: CASRARAGGRSETEAFF
d_gene: .; v_gene: TRBV7-9; abundance: .; j_gene: TRBJ1-2; CDR3nt: TGTGCCAGCAGCTTAGACCCAGGGTTCGGAGGCTACACCTTC; CDR3aa: CASSLDPGFGGYTF
d_gene: .; v_gene: TRBV6-5; abundance: .; j_gene: TRBJ1-1; CDR3nt: TGTGCCAGCAGTTACTCAAGACTCGTCGGGACTGAAGCTTTCTTT; CDR3aa: CASSYSRLVGTEAFF
d_gene: .; v_gene: TRBV27; abundance: medium-sized; j_gene: TRBJ2-7; CDR3nt: TGTGCCAGCAGTTTATCGACATCCGGCCTTACGCAGCAGTACTTC; CDR3aa: CASSLSTSGLTQQYF
d_gene: TRBD2; v_gene: TRBV12-5; abundance: .; j_gene: TRBJ2-5; CDR3nt: TGTGCTAGTGGTTTGACCCGGGAGGAGGGTAGAGAGACCCAGTACTTC; CDR3aa: CASGLTREEGRETQYF
d_gene: TRBD1; v_gene: TRBV15; abundance: .; j_gene: TRBJ1-1; CDR3nt: TGTGCCACCAGCCCCCGGACAGGGAAGAACACTGAAGCTTTCTTT; CDR3aa: CATSPRTGKNTEAFF
d_gene: .; v_gene: TRBV7-2; abundance: .; j_gene: TRBJ1-2; CDR3nt: TGTGCCAGCAGCTTGCAACTTAGTAACTATGGCTACACCTTC; CDR3aa: CASSLQLSNYGYTF
d_gene: TRBD1; v_gene: TRBV4-2; abundance: .; j_gene: TRBJ2-7; CDR3nt: TGTGCCAGCAGCCAAGATCTCGGGACAGGGGGCGAGCAGTACTTC; CDR3aa: CASSQDLGTGGEQYF
d_gene: TRBD2; v_gene: TRBV7-9; abundance: .; j_gene: TRBJ2-1; CDR3nt: TGTGCCAGCAGCTCCTCATCGTCTAGCGGGGGGATCAATGAGCAGTTCTTC; CDR3aa: CASSSSSSSGGINEQFF
d_gene: TRBD1; v_gene: TRBV27; abundance: once; j_gene: TRBJ1-2; CDR3nt: TGTGCCAGCAGTCTATTCGGGACAGGGCATGGCTACACCTTC; CDR3aa: CASSLFGTGHGYTF
d_gene: .; v_gene: TRBV19; abundance: .; j_gene: TRBJ1-2; CDR3nt: TGTGCCAGTAGTATAGGACTGCGTGCCACCGTTACTAACTATGGCTACACCTTC; CDR3aa: CASSIGLRATVTNYGYTF
d_gene: TRBD1; v_gene: TRBV9; abundance: .; j_gene: TRBJ2-2; CDR3nt: TGTGCCAGCAAGGGGGCGACGATCACCGGGGAGCTGTTTTTT; CDR3aa: CASKGATITGELFF
d_gene: TRBD2; v_gene: TRBV27; abundance: few; j_gene: TRBJ2-5; CDR3nt: TGTGCCAGCAGTCTATGGGGGGGGGAGACCCAGTACTTC; CDR3aa: CASSLWGGETQYF
d_gene: .; v_gene: TRBV11-2; abundance: .; j_gene: TRBJ2-7; CDR3nt: TGTGCCAGCAGCTTTGGTCAGATGTACGAGCAGTACTTC; CDR3aa: CASSFGQMYEQYF
d_gene: TRBD2; v_gene: TRBV2; abundance: .; j_gene: TRBJ2-5; CDR3nt: TGTGCCAGCAGTGTGGGGACTTGGCGGGGGGGCAGAGAGACCCAGTACTTC; CDR3aa: CASSVGTWRGGRETQYF
d_gene: TRBD1; v_gene: TRBV18; abundance: .; j_gene: TRBJ2-7; CDR3nt: TGTGCCAGCTCACCACCGATTAGGACAGGCAGGACCGAGCAGTACTTC; CDR3aa: CASSPPIRTGRTEQYF
d_gene: TRBD1; v_gene: TRBV4-1; abundance: few; j_gene: TRBJ2-2; CDR3nt: TGCGCCAGCAGCCAAGTAAGGGGGCGAGGAGCCGGGGAGCTGTTTTTT; CDR3aa: CASSQVRGRGAGELFF
d_gene: .; v_gene: TRBV6-5; abundance: .; j_gene: TRBJ2-6; CDR3nt: TGTGCCAGCATGGCGGTTTCCGGGGCCAACGTCCTGACTTTC; CDR3aa: CASMAVSGANVLTF
d_gene: .; v_gene: TRBV11-2; abundance: many; j_gene: TRBJ2-6; CDR3nt: TGTGCCAGCAGCTTTTACTCTGGGGCCAACGTCCTGACTTTC; CDR3aa: CASSFYSGANVLTF
d_gene: .; v_gene: TRBV4-1; abundance: .; j_gene: TRBJ2-7; CDR3nt: TGCGCCAGCAGCCAAGATAAGTGGGGGCAGGCGAGGGAGCAGTACTTC; CDR3aa: CASSQDKWGQAREQYF
d_gene: .; v_gene: TRBV19; abundance: .; j_gene: TRBJ2-3; CDR3nt: TGTGCCAGCGGGGGAGATAACACAGATACGCAGTATTTT; CDR3aa: CASGGDNTDTQYF
d_gene: .; v_gene: TRBV19; abundance: .; j_gene: TRBJ1-2; CDR3nt: TGTGCCAGTAGTATTATCCAGGGATCCTATGGCTACACCTTC; CDR3aa: CASSIIQGSYGYTF
d_gene: .; v_gene: TRBV29-1; abundance: .; j_gene: TRBJ1-5; CDR3nt: TGCAGCGCTCTAACGAGCTCTTCCGGCGGACAGCCCCAGCATTTT; CDR3aa: CSALTSSSGGQPQHF
d_gene: .; v_gene: TRBV29-1; abundance: .; j_gene: TRBJ1-4; CDR3nt: TGCAGCGTTGGAGGAACAGGTGAAAAACTGTTTTTT; CDR3aa: CSVGGTGEKLFF
d_gene: TRBD1; v_gene: TRBV27; abundance: .; j_gene: TRBJ1-1; CDR3nt: TGTGCCAGCAATATGATAGGACAGGGGGCTGACACTGAAGCTTTCTTT; CDR3aa: CASNMIGQGADTEAFF